A single sample is the source of the 15 T cell receptor beta chains below, sequenced in a study of CD8 T cells in ankylosing spondylitis. TCRdb re-analysed the 5' RACE reads in MiXCR, keeping a single row per CDR3 protein. The sample shows about 220,000 distinct CDR3 sequences, roughly 10% of them seen only once. Sequenced sample: blood, either unsorted or a sorted T cell fraction (not recorded which). The receptor set was obtained from a male donor with ankylosing spondylitis or in good health (not recorded which).

The table lists this clonotype with many counts. The genes are TRBV24-1 and TRBJ2-5; D remains unclear. The length of the CDR3 is 15 residues. Trimming stripped 4 bases from V and 1 base from J, with 12 bases between. Germline CDR1 reads KGHDR; CDR2 reads SFDVKD. CDR3 DNA: TGTGCCACCAGTGACGAAGACCCGAGCCAAGAGACCCAGTACTTC. It is translated as CATSDEDPSQETQYF.

This clonotype has ten or more counts. The chain combines TRBV9 with TRBJ2-3; 7 bases are a match to TRBD2. V gave up 0 bases and J gave up 8 bases; unmatched junction bases: 9. CDR3 length: 15 amino acids. Germline CDR1 SGDLS, CDR2 YYNGEE. The CDR3 reads CASSVVNSGLGTQYF. In DNA form, the CDR3 reads TGTGCCAGCAGCGTAGTAAATAGCGGGCTCGGTACGCAGTATTTT.

This rearrangement joins TRBV7-8 to TRBJ1-5; the match to TRBD1 covers 12 bases. V trimming: 1 base; J trimming: 6 bases; junction bases outside the gene matches: 4. The CDR3 contains 16 residues. Germline CDR1 is SGHVS and CDR2 is FQNEAQ. The CDR3 region is CASSLGGTGGFQPQHF. The CDR3 DNA is TGTGCCAGCAGCTTAGGGGGGACAGGGGGCTTTCAGCCCCAGCATTTT.

This clonotype was seen more than once but under ten times. This chain uses TRBV11-2 with TRBJ2-7; 9 positions match TRBD1. V was clipped by 5 bases and J by 3 bases; unmatched bases: 8. The CDR3 has 15 residues. Germline CDR1 reads SGHAT; CDR2 reads FQNNGV. The CDR3 here is CASSQGGQGIYEQYF. The CDR3 coding sequence is TGTGCCAGCAGCCAAGGCGGACAGGGGATCTACGAGCAGTACTTC.

This clonotype appeared many times. The chain couples TRBV6-6 to TRBJ2-1, with D possibly being TRBD2 (5 bases). This CDR3 is built from 12 residues. Germline V gives CDR1 MNHNY, CDR2 SVGAGI (reference sequence). V lost 6 bases to trimming and J lost 6 bases, with 9 bases between them. The chain's CDR3 is CASSTRVNEQFF. As DNA, the CDR3 is TGTGCCAGCAGCACTAGAGTCAATGAGCAGTTCTTC.

This clonotype was counted many times. The chain uses TRBV7-2 and TRBJ2-5; D call uncertain. CDR3 length: 14 amino acids. The germline V gene has CDR1 SGHTA and CDR2 FQGNSA. V was shortened by 4 bases and J by 4 bases, with 13 bases between the two germline ends. CDR3 DNA: TGTGCCAGCAGCTACTCAAGCGTGTTAGAGACCCAGTACTTC. Translation: CASSYSSVLETQYF.

This clonotype was detected a few times. The CDR3 here is CASSVGLADTWGYF. DNA for the CDR3: TGTGCCAGCAGCGTGGGACTAGCGGATACTTGGGGGTACTTC. J is TRBJ2-7 and V is TRBV7-2, with 11 bases fitting TRBD2. This CDR3 contains 14 residues. J was trimmed by 12 bases and V by 5 bases; bases with no gene match: 12. Per germline, CDR1 SGHTA and CDR2 FQGNSA.

In its sample, this clonotype was seen a few times. The chain combines TRBV18 with TRBJ1-6, with D possibly TRBD1 on 5 matching bases. Germline loops: CDR1 KGHSH, CDR2 LQKENI. The V and J ends lost 3 bases and 9 bases respectively, with 12 bases between them. This CDR3 spans 14 amino acids. The CDR3 loop reads CASSPQDNPSPLHF. The CDR3 DNA reads as TGTGCCAGCTCACCCCAGGACAATCCTTCACCCCTCCACTTT. The full variable domain, with the rest looked up from reference TRBV18 and TRBJ1-6, is NAGVMQNPRHLVRRRGQEARLRCSPMKGHSHVYWYRQLPEEGLKFMVYLQKENIIDESGMPKERFSAEFPKEGPSILRIQQVVRGDSAAYFCASSPQDNPSPLHFGNGTRLTVT.

A remark on this clonotype: A clone one base away is much larger, so this may be a read error. V usage is TRBV9 and J usage is TRBJ2-5, with 10 bases matching TRBD1. Germline-derived CDR1 and CDR2 are SGDLS and YYNGEE. There are 17 residues in the CDR3. The CDR3 sequence is CASSVRIGQGVGEIQYF. DNA of the CDR3: TGTGCCAGCAGCGTACGAATCGGACAGGGGGTTGGAGAGATCCAGTACTTC.

This clonotype was counted between two and nine times. This sequence joins TRBV28 and TRBJ2-1, with a tentative D call TRBD2 (6 bases). The CDR3 extends over 15 amino acids. Germline assignment: CDR1 MDHEN and CDR2 SYDVKM. V was shortened by 5 bases and J by 4 bases, with 15 bases between the two germline ends. Here the CDR3 reads CASSQPRDSYNEQFF. The CDR3 DNA follows: TGTGCCAGCAGTCAACCGCGGGACTCGTACAATGAGCAGTTCTTC.

This clonotype was observed at least ten times. The genes are TRBV29-1 and TRBJ2-1; 8 nucleotides line up with TRBD2. The ends lost 4 bases at V and 6 bases at J; junction bases unmatched: 2. Per germline, CDR1 SQVTM and CDR2 ANQGSEA. CDR3 length: 12 residues. The CDR3 loop reads CSVGGTSNEQFF. In DNA, the CDR3 is TGCAGCGTTGGGGGGACTAGCAATGAGCAGTTCTTC.

At least ten counts were recorded for this clonotype. The chain links TRBV9 to TRBJ2-2, with 9 positions matching TRBD2. From germline, CDR1 is SGDLS and CDR2 YYNGEE. V dropped 4 bases and J dropped 6; count of bases not matched to a gene: 7. CDR3 length: 15 amino acids. The CDR3 DNA sequence: TGTGCCAGCAGCCAAAGGACTAGCGCGGCCGGGGAGCTGTTTTTT. Amino acids: CASSQRTSAAGELFF.

This clonotype has ten or more counts. V gene TRBV19 combines with J gene TRBJ2-1; 8 bases are a match to TRBD1. CDR1 is LNHDA and CDR2 is SQIVND in the germline V gene (reference sequence). The CDR3 covers 14 residues. J lost 5 bases, V lost 6 bases, and 6 bases had no gene match. CDR3 protein: CASRPGQDHNEQFF. CDR3 nucleotide sequence: TGTGCCAGTAGACCGGGACAGGATCACAATGAGCAGTTCTTC.

This clonotype was observed a single time. This chain joins TRBV6-5 and TRBJ1-5, with a tentative D call TRBD1 (5 bases). CDR3 length: 17 residues. Germline V gives CDR1 MNHEY, CDR2 SVGAGI. The V end was cut by 2 bases, the J end by 4 bases, with 18 bases between. CDR3 sequence: CASSYGIPGMSNQPQHF. The CDR3 DNA reads TGTGCCAGCAGTTACGGGATCCCAGGGATGTCAAATCAGCCCCAGCATTTT.

This clonotype was detected only a few times. CDR3 protein: CASSSMGLADLAKNIQYF. CDR3 bases: TGTGCCAGCAGCAGTATGGGACTAGCGGACTTAGCCAAAAACATTCAGTACTTC. This sequence joins TRBV5-5 and TRBJ2-4; TRBD2 aligns across 11 bases. After removal of 4 bases from V and 0 bases from J, the junction contained 9 bases not matched to a gene. CDR1 SGHKS and CDR2 YYEKEE come from the germline V gene (reference sequence). CDR3 length: 18 residues.